Included here is one T cell receptor (beta chain) sequence, with context. Its target is unknown. Using immunoSEQ multiplex PCR, the repertoire was profiled, and TCRdb retains in-frame clones only, with some absent. The sample includes about 1,900,000 clones, about 95% of them seen just once. This sample stems from a study of shared clonotypes between healthy human individuals. Broader study findings: Specimens sampled were limited to blood, with tissue repertoires likely differing.

CD8 cells regarded as naive lacked CD45RO, were positively chosen for CCR7, and omitted terminally differentiated effector memory CD45RA+ cells. Germline V CDR1 and CDR2: MDHEN, SYDVKM. V trimming: 4 bases; J trimming: 1 base; junction bases outside the gene matches: 5. The CDR3 sequence is 16 residues long. The receptor was derived from a man in his late teens or twenties in good health. The material sequenced was naive CD8+ T cells sorted from blood. The genes are TRBV28 and TRBJ2-5, with 11 bases matching TRBD2. DNA for the CDR3: TGTGCCAGCAGTTCGACTAGCGGGGTCCTCCAAGAGACCCAGTACTTC. It is translated as CASSSTSGVLQETQYF.